Listed here are 22 T cell receptor beta chains from one sample, sequenced in a study of T cells in Graves' hyperthyroidism and ophthalmopathy. Amplification of TCR beta CDR3 regions used RNA as the template. When the TCR CDR3 underwent first-round RT-PCR, the HTBI primer set was used. In TCRdb, the multiplex PCR reads were re-called with MiXCR into one record per CDR3 protein. The table lists roughly 420,000 distinct CDR3 sequences, less than 20% of them singletons. The sample taken for sequencing was blood. Receptors were obtained from a woman aged 18-29 years with Graves' hyperthyroidism.

This clonotype has ten or more counts. The chain carries TRBV29-1 and TRBJ2-1; TRBD1 or TRBD2 may be the D gene (5 bases each). This CDR3 spans 14 amino acids. V lost 4 bases to trimming and J lost 7 bases, with 17 bases between them. Germline V gives CDR1 SQVTM, CDR2 ANQGSEA. CDR3 region: CSVVPRGAANEQFF. The CDR3 region has the DNA TGCAGCGTTGTGCCCCGGGGCGCCGCAAATGAGCAGTTCTTC.

In regard to this clonotype: Possible read error: a much larger clone is one base away. The CDR3 loop reads CASSSGLVGGKQYF. The CDR3 DNA sequence: TGTGCCAGCAGTTCGGGACTAGTGGGGGGTAAGCAGTACTTC. The chain uses TRBV12-3 or TRBV12-4 and TRBJ2-7; 8 bases line up with TRBD2. Unmatched junction bases numbered 10, after V lost 4 bases and J lost 8 bases. The CDR3 extends over 14 amino acids.

This CDR3 is CASSLNGGTDEQFF. CDR3 in DNA: TGTGCCAGCAGTTTGAATGGCGGGACCGATGAGCAGTTCTTC. The chain couples TRBV2 to TRBJ2-1, with D possibly matching TRBD2 (6 bases). CDR3 length: 14 amino acids. Trimming took off 5 bases at V and 8 bases at J, with 16 bases between the two ends. Per the germline V gene, CDR1 is SNHLY and CDR2 is FYNNEI.

This clonotype was observed at least ten times. V and J are TRBV13 and TRBJ1-2; a possible D gene is TRBD1 (6 bases). This CDR3 spans 13 amino acids. Deletions cut 6 bases from V and 8 bases from J, with 16 bases between. Germline V gene lookup returns CDR1 PRHDT and CDR2 FYEKMQ (reference sequence). CDR3 DNA sequence: TGTGCCAGCAGTTACCGACAGGCCCCCGGCTACACCTTC. It specifies CASSYRQAPGYTF.

This clonotype occurred many times. The chain combines TRBV20-1 with TRBJ2-1; 7 bases fit TRBD2. This CDR3 is 12 amino acids long. CDR1 is DFQATT and CDR2 is SNEGSKA in the germline V gene (reference sequence). V shed 7 bases, J shed 9 bases, and the junction held 9 bases outside the gene matches. CDR3 loop: CSVRTSVGEQFF. CDR3 nucleotides: TGCAGTGTCCGAACTAGCGTCGGTGAGCAGTTCTTC.

This clonotype was found many times. This chain links TRBV5-1 with TRBJ2-3; 9 positions agree with TRBD2. This CDR3 is built from 15 residues. CDR1 SGHRS and CDR2 YFSETQ come from the germline V gene. V lost 5 bases, J lost 4 bases, and 8 bases stayed unmatched. This CDR3 is CASSLAGDLADTQYF. The CDR3, as DNA: TGCGCCAGCAGTTTAGCGGGAGATTTGGCAGATACGCAGTATTTT.

Ten or more counts support this clonotype. The chain joins TRBV12-3 or TRBV12-4 to TRBJ1-5; D might be TRBD1 (5 bases). The CDR3 covers 14 residues. Trimming took 5 bases from V and 3 from J, leaving 11 bases between them. The CDR3 region is CASSTTGYNQPQHF. The CDR3 nucleotides are TGTGCCAGCAGTACTACAGGTTACAATCAGCCCCAGCATTTT.

Ten or more counts support this clonotype. This chain links TRBV2 with TRBJ2-3; no firm D call. The germline V gene encodes CDR1 SNHLY and CDR2 FYNNEI. V shed 5 bases and J shed 3 bases, with 9 bases lying between them. The CDR3 length is 13 residues. The CDR3 spells CASSSFPTDTQYF. CDR3 in DNA: TGTGCCAGCAGTTCTTTCCCGACAGATACGCAGTATTTT.

The chain combines TRBV7-2 with TRBJ1-4, with D possibly matching TRBD1 (6 bases). Germline lookup yields CDR1 SGHTA and CDR2 FQGNSA. Trimming left V 1 base short and J 8 bases short, with 20 bases between. The CDR3 runs 17 residues. The CDR3 sequence is CASSLGKIRGGVEKLFF. The CDR3 DNA reads as TGTGCCAGCAGCTTAGGGAAGATCAGGGGAGGAGTAGAAAAACTGTTTTTT. Combining the CDR3 with reference TRBV7-2 and TRBJ1-4 gives the whole variable domain GAGVSQSPSNKVTEKGKDVELRCDPISGHTALYWYRQSLGQGLEFLIYFQGNSAPDKSGLPSDRFSAERTGGSVSTLTIQRTQQEDSAVYLCASSLGKIRGGVEKLFFGSGTQLSVL.

This clonotype was seen at least ten times. This chain links TRBV6-1 with TRBJ2-1; D is perhaps TRBD1 (6 bases). Germline CDR1 MNHNS, CDR2 SASEGT. The CDR3 consists of 16 residues. V was clipped by 7 bases and J by 3 bases, with 19 bases between them. The CDR3 DNA follows: TGTGCCAGCACCTCATTTGGGGGCCAAATCTACAATGAGCAGTTCTTC. It is translated as CASTSFGGQIYNEQFF.

This clonotype was recorded only once. CDR3 nucleotides: TGTGCCACCAGCAGAGGACAGACCTACGAGCAGTACTTC. Its protein is CATSRGQTYEQYF. This rearrangement joins TRBV15 to TRBJ2-7; D possibly corresponds to TRBD1 (5 bases). Trimming removed 1 base at V and 2 bases at J, with 6 bases between. This CDR3 spans 13 amino acids. Germline V gene lookup returns CDR1 LNHNV and CDR2 YYDKDF (reference sequence).

The gene calls are TRBV4-1 and TRBJ2-7; 9 positions agree with TRBD2. The trim removed 0 bases at V and 1 base at J, leaving 7 bases unmatched. The CDR3 runs to 17 residues. The germline CDR1 and CDR2 sequences are MGHRA and YSYEKL. The CDR3 sequence: CASSQDSAGGRSYEQYF. CDR3 nucleotide sequence: TGCGCCAGCAGCCAAGACTCCGCGGGAGGGCGGTCCTACGAGCAGTACTTC.

This clonotype has ten or more counts. The chain couples TRBV28 to TRBJ2-3; 8 bases fit TRBD2. The CDR3 extends over 14 amino acids. Trimming removed 2 bases from V and 3 bases from J; junction bases left unmatched: 1. Germline CDR1 MDHEN, CDR2 SYDVKM. For the CDR3, the DNA is TGTGCCAGCAGTTTAGAGCGGGGGACAGATACGCAGTATTTT. Translating it yields CASSLERGTDTQYF.

The table lists this clonotype with a count of one. One base away lies a much larger clone, so this may be a sequencing read error. The chain combines TRBV18 with TRBJ2-1; 9 bases agree with TRBD1. From germline, CDR1 is KGHSH and CDR2 LQKENI. This CDR3 is built from 16 residues. The CDR3 bases are TGTGCCAGCTCACCATTAAGACAGGGGGACGACAATGAGCAGTCCTTC. Amino acids: CASSPLRQGDDNEQSF. Using reference TRBV18 and TRBJ2-1 for the parts outside the CDR3, the full variable domain is NAGVMQNPRHLVRRRGQEARLRCSPMKGHSHVYWYRQLPEEGLKFMVYLQKENIIDESGMPKERFSAEFPKEGPSILRIQQVVRGDSAAYFCASSPLRQGDDNEQSFGPGTRLTVL.

This clonotype was counted at least ten times. The rearrangement uses TRBV27 and TRBJ2-1, with D perhaps assigned TRBD1 or TRBD2 (6 bases each). The V end lost 6 bases, the J end lost 8 bases, and 20 bases lay between the germline ends. The length of the CDR3 is 15 residues. From germline, CDR1 is MNHEY and CDR2 SMNVEV (reference sequence). Here the CDR3 DNA reads TGTGCCAGCAGCCGTACACAAGGGGGGCGTCATGAGCAGTTCTTC. This gives the protein CASSRTQGGRHEQFF.

This clonotype has more than one count but fewer than ten. The junction departs from germline at one end; a sequencing error may be responsible. The chain combines TRBV7-3 with TRBJ1-1; D is unclear. Looked up from germline, CDR1 is SGHTA and CDR2 is FQGTGA. This CDR3 has 12 residues. Here the CDR3 DNA reads TGTGCCAGCAGCTTATTGACCACTAAAGCTTTCTTT. This codes for CASSLLTTKAFF.

This clonotype was counted ten times or more. The chain joins TRBV20-1 to TRBJ1-5; TRBD1 is a possible D gene (5 bases). The germline gives CDR1 DFQATT, CDR2 SNEGSKA (reference sequence). There are 13 residues in the CDR3. V dropped 6 bases and J dropped 7 bases, with 16 bases sitting between them. The chain's CDR3 is CSAWGGGRQPQHF. The CDR3 DNA is TGCAGTGCCTGGGGGGGGGGAAGGCAGCCCCAGCATTTT.

At least ten counts were recorded for this clonotype. V is TRBV18 and J is TRBJ1-2; 11 bases match TRBD1. The CDR3 sequence is 15 residues long. CDR1 and CDR2 from the germline V gene are KGHSH and LQKENI. The V segment lost 3 bases and the J segment 4 bases; nucleotides outside the gene matches: 4. The CDR3, as DNA: TGTGCCAGCTCACCCAGGACAGGGGGCACCTATGGCTACACCTTC. Translation gives CASSPRTGGTYGYTF.

This clonotype has only a few counts. The chain recombines TRBV6-2 or TRBV6-3 with TRBJ2-6; D may be TRBD1 (6 bases). The germline CDR1 and CDR2 sequences are MNHEY and SVGEGT. V gave up 2 bases and J gave up 2 bases, with 13 bases separating them. The CDR3 spans 17 residues. The CDR3 here is CASSYAQGIAGANVLTF. The CDR3 nucleotides read TGTGCCAGCAGTTACGCACAGGGCATAGCTGGGGCCAACGTCCTGACTTTC.

The V and J genes are TRBV7-2 and TRBJ2-7, with TRBD1 identical over 7 bases. Germline CDR1 is SGHTA and CDR2 is FQGNSA. With 2 bases clipped from V and 1 base from J, the junction kept 8 bases outside the gene matches. The CDR3 has 16 residues. This CDR3 reads CASSLRAGGLSYEQYF. The CDR3 DNA reads as TGTGCCAGCAGCTTAAGGGCAGGGGGTCTTTCCTACGAGCAGTACTTC.

This clonotype has a count of ten or more. This sequence joins TRBV6-6 and TRBJ2-5; D is perhaps TRBD1 or TRBD2 (5 bases each). This CDR3 spans 15 amino acids. CDR1 and CDR2 (germline): MNHNY, SVGAGI (reference sequence). Trimming shortened V by 2 bases and J by 0 bases, and 10 bases separated the two germline ends. CDR3 sequence reads: CASSYPGPYQETQYF. As DNA, the CDR3 is TGTGCCAGCAGTTACCCGGGACCGTACCAAGAGACCCAGTACTTC.

The table lists this clonotype with many counts. J is TRBJ1-2 and V is TRBV30; D remains unclear. CDR3 length: 11 residues. The V end lost 5 bases, the J end lost 7 bases, and 11 bases lay between the germline ends. Per germline, CDR1 GTSNPN and CDR2 SVGIG (reference sequence). The CDR3 DNA sequence: TGTGCCTGGGGAGACTCCAGTGGCTACACCTTC. Protein sequence: CAWGDSSGYTF.